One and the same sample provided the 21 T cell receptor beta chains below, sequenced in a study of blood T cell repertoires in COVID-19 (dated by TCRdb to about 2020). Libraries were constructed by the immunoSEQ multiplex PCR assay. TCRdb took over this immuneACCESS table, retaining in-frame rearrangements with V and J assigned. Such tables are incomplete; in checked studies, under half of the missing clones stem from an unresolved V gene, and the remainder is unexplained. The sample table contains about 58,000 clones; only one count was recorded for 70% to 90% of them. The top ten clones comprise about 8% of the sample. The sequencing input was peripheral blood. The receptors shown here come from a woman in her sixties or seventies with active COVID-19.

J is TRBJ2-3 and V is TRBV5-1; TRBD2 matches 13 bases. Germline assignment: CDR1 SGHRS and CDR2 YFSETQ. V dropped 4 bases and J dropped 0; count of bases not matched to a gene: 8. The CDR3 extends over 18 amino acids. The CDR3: CASSTPGTSGISTDTQYF. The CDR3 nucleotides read TGCGCCAGCAGCACTCCCGGGACTAGCGGGATTAGCACAGATACGCAGTATTTT.

CDR3 sequence (DNA): TGCAGCGTTGTTCAGGGGGGCGGGGAGCTGTTTTTT. Protein product: CSVVQGGGELFF. This sequence joins TRBV29-1 and TRBJ2-2, with D maybe TRBD1 (7 bases). Germline V lookup: CDR1 SQVTM, CDR2 ANQGSEA. V lost 4 bases and J lost 7, with 10 bases in between. The CDR3 consists of 12 residues.

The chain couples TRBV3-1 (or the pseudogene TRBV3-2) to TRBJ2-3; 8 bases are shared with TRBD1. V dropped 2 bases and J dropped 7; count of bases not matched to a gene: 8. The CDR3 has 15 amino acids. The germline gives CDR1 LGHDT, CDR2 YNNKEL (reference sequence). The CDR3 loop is CASSQLQDRANTQYF. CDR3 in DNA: TGTGCCAGCAGCCAACTCCAGGACAGGGCAAATACGCAGTATTTT.

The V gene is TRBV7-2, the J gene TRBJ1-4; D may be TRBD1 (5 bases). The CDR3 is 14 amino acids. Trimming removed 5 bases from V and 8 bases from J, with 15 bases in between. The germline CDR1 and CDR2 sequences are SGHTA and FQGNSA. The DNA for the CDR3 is TGTGCCAGCAGCCCGGGACTTACCGAGGAAAAACTGTTTTTT. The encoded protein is CASSPGLTEEKLFF.

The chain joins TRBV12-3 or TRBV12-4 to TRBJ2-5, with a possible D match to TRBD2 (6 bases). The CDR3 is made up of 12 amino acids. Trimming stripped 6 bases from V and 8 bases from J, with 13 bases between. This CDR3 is CASRGGSRTQYF. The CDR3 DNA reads TGTGCCAGCAGGGGGGGTTCTCGAACCCAGTACTTC.

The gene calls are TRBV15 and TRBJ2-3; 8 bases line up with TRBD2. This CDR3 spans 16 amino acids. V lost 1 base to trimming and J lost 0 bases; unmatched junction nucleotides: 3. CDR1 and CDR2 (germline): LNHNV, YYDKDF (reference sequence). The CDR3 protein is CATSRASSGSTDTQYF. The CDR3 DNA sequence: TGTGCCACCAGCAGAGCGTCTAGCGGGAGCACAGATACGCAGTATTTT.

The CDR3, as DNA: TGTGCCAGCACCATTGGGGACAGGGGGCGCAAAGATACCTACGAGCAGTACTTC. Its protein is CASTIGDRGRKDTYEQYF. The chain employs TRBV21-1 and TRBJ2-7; TRBD1 was called by the table and not checked on the DNA. TRBV21-1 is shown as a pseudogene. This CDR3 has 18 residues.

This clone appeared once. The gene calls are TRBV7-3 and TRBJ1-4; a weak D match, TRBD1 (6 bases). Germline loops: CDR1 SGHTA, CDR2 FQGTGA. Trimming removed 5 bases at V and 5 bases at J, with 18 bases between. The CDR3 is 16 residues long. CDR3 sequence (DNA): TGTGCCAGCAGCCCACCCGCGGACAGACCCAATGAAAAACTGTTTTTT. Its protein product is CASSPPADRPNEKLFF.

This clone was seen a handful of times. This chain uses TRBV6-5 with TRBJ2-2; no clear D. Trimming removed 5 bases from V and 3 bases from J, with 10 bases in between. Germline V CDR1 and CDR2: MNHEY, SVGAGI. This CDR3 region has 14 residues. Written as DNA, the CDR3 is TGTGCCAGCAGTCTCTGGGCATACACCGGGGAGCTGTTTTTT. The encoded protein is CASSLWAYTGELFF.

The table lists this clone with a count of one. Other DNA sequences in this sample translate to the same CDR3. The CDR3 spells CASSPGGGGSPLHF. The DNA of the CDR3 is TGTGCCAGCAGCCCCGGGGGGGGAGGATCACCCCTCCACTTT. V gene TRBV7-3 combines with J gene TRBJ1-6; D might be TRBD1 (5 bases). V lost 5 bases to trimming and J lost 10 bases, with 15 bases between them. The CDR3 is made up of 14 amino acids. Germline V gives CDR1 SGHTA, CDR2 FQGTGA.

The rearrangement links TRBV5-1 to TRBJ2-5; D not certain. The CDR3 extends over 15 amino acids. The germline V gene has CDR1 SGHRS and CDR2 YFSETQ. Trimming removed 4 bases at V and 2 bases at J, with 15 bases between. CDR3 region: CASSVAPTVQETQYF. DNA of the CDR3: TGCGCCAGCAGCGTTGCCCCAACGGTACAAGAGACCCAGTACTTC.

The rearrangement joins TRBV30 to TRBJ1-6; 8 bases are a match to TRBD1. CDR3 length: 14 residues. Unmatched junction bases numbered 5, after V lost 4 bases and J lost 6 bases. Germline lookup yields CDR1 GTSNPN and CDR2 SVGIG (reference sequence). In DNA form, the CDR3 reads TGTGCCTGGACCTCGGACAGGGCTAATTCACCCCTCCACTTT. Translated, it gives CAWTSDRANSPLHF.

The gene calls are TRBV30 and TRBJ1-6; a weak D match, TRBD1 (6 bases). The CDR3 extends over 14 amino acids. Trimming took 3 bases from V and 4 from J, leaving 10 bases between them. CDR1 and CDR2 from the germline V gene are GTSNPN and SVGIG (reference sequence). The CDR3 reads CAWREGVYNSPLHF. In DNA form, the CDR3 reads TGTGCCTGGAGAGAGGGGGTTTATAATTCACCCCTCCACTTT. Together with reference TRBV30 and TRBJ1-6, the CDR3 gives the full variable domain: SQTIHQWPATLVQPVGSPLSLECTVEGTSNPNLYWYRQAAGRGLQLLFYSVGIGQISSEVPQNLSASRPQDRQFILSSKKLLLSDSGFYLCAWREGVYNSPLHFGNGTRLTVT.

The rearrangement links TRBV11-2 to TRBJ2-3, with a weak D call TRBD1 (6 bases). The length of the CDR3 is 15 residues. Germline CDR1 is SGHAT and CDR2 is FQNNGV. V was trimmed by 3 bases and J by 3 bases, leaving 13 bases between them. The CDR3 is CASSFRGQITDTQYF. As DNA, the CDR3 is TGTGCCAGCAGCTTCCGCGGACAGATAACAGATACGCAGTATTTT.

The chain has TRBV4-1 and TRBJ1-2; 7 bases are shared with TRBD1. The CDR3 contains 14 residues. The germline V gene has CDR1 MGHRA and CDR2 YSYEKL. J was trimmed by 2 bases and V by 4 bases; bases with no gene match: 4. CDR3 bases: TGCGCCAGCAGCCCCAGGGACAGCAACTATGGCTACACCTTC. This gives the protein CASSPRDSNYGYTF.

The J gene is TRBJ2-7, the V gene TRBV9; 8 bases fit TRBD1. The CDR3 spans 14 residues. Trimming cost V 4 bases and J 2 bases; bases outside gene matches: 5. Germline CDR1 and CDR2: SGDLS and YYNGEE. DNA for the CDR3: TGTGCCAGCAGCCGACAGGGGACCACCTACGAGCAGTACTTC. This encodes CASSRQGTTYEQYF.

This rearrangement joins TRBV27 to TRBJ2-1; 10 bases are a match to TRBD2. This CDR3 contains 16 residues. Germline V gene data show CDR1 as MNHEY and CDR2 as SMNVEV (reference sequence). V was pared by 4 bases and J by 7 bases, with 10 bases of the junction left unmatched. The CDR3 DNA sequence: TGTGCCAGCAGTTCCCTGCTAGCGGGAGCCTCTAATGAGCAGTTCTTC. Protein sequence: CASSSLLAGASNEQFF.

Here the CDR3 DNA reads TGTGCCAGCAGTTACTTGGGACAGGGGGGCGGCTACACCTTC. It is translated as CASSYLGQGGGYTF. The rearrangement uses TRBV6-5 and TRBJ1-2; 11 bases match TRBD1. There are 14 residues in the CDR3. The trim removed 1 base at V and 8 bases at J, leaving 3 bases unmatched. The V gene's germline CDR1 is MNHEY and CDR2 SVGAGI.

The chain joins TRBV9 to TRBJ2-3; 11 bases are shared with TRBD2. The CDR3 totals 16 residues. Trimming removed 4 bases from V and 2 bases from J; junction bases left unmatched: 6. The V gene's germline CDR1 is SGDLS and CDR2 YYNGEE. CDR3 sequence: CASSLRLAGNTDTQYF. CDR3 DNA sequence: TGTGCCAGCAGCCTACGACTAGCGGGGAACACAGATACGCAGTATTTT.

CDR3 in amino acids: CASSKWGRDSNQPQHF. Here the CDR3 DNA reads TGTGCCAGCAGCAAATGGGGCAGGGATAGCAATCAGCCCCAGCATTTT. This sequence joins TRBV21-1 and TRBJ1-5; the table's D call, TRBD1, has no DNA check behind it. TRBV21-1 is shown as a pseudogene. CDR3 length equals 16 residues.

CDR3 nucleotide sequence: TGTGCCAGCAGTGCAAGGCTAGCGGGGATTGATGCGGGGGATGAGCAGTTCTTC. Translation: CASSARLAGIDAGDEQFF. The chain has TRBV6-1 and TRBJ2-1; 9 positions agree with TRBD2. The CDR3 is made up of 18 amino acids. V shed 4 bases and J 8 bases; nucleotides not matched to a gene: 18. Germline loops: CDR1 MNHNS, CDR2 SASEGT.